This T cell receptor beta chain was identified in a study of cytomegalovirus exposure and HLA in healthy donors. Study-level results: For cytomegalovirus status, the classifier reportedly gave diagnoses with high specificity and sensitivity. A later analysis linked a missense variant in DCLRE1C to the trimming of TCR beta V and J genes. Per a prior analysis, the majority of TCR beta V segments were productive roughly 90% or roughly 30% of the time.

With regard to this clone: Antigen unknown.

Germline V gene sequence: CDR1 SGHTA, CDR2 FQGNSA. The CDR3 consists of 14 residues. The V end was cut by 3 bases, the J end by 3 bases, with 11 bases between. The PCR ran on 60 Vbeta and 13 Jbeta primers. The data were produced by immunoSEQ multiplex PCR, yet TCRdb's version contains in-frame clones alone and is incomplete. In the table there are more than 110,000 clones, 77% of which are singletons. The chain combines TRBV7-2 with TRBJ1-2; D call uncertain. What was sequenced was PBMCs. The clonotype originates from a woman aged 50 to 65 in good health and CMV-seronegative. The CDR3 DNA reads as TGTGCCAGCAGCTTGGGCAGCCTTGACTATGGCTACACCTTC. It yields the protein CASSLGSLDYGYTF.